The 19 T cell receptor beta chains given below trace back to one sample, sequenced in a study of cytomegalovirus exposure and HLA in healthy donors (dated by TCRdb to the late 2010s). Library preparation was by the immunoSEQ multiplex PCR assay. For the multiplex PCR, a mixture combining 60 forward primers for TCR Vbeta segments and 13 reverse primers for TCR Jbeta segments was used. The immuneACCESS repertoire file appears here via TCRdb, limited to in-frame rearrangements. These files lack a portion of the clones; in checked studies, under half of the deficit traces to unresolved V genes, and the cause of the others is not known. The sample table records 200,000 or so clones; approximately 84% of these occur just once. About 0.25% of the sample is taken by the ten largest. Sequenced: PBMCs. The origin of the receptors is a boy between 10 and 17 years old in good health and CMV-seronegative.

The chain employs TRBV11-2 and TRBJ1-1, with 7 bases identical to TRBD1. This CDR3 contains 15 residues. The V gene end was trimmed by 4 bases and the J gene end by 0 bases; junction bases not matched to a gene: 5. Per germline, CDR1 SGHAT and CDR2 FQNNGV. CDR3 sequence reads: CASSSGTVMNTEAFF. In DNA, the CDR3 is TGTGCCAGCAGCTCTGGGACAGTTATGAACACTGAAGCTTTCTTT.

This sequence joins TRBV2 and TRBJ2-7; a possible D gene is TRBD1 (6 bases). The length of the CDR3 is 14 residues. Trimming shortened V by 8 bases and J by 3 bases, and 17 bases separated the two germline ends. Germline V CDR1 and CDR2: SNHLY, FYNNEI. The chain's CDR3 is CASSQWDKYYEQYF. CDR3 coding DNA: TGTGCCAGCTCCCAGTGGGACAAGTACTACGAGCAGTACTTC. The variable domain in full, with the rest retrieved from reference TRBV2 and TRBJ2-7, is EPEVTQTPSHQVTQMGQEVILRCVPISNHLYFYWYRQILGQKVEFLVSFYNNEISEKSEIFDDQFSVERPDGSNFTLKIRSTKLEDSAMYFCASSQWDKYYEQYFGPGTRLTVT.

The rearrangement links TRBV15 to TRBJ2-7; 12 bases align to TRBD2. In germline, CDR1 is LNHNV, CDR2 YYDKDF (reference sequence). This CDR3 comprises 15 residues. J lost 2 bases, V lost 4 bases, and 3 bases had no gene match. This CDR3 is CATSNWTSGTYEQYF. CDR3 DNA sequence: TGTGCCACCAGCAACTGGACTAGCGGGACCTACGAGCAGTACTTC.

The chain is built from TRBV29-1 and TRBJ1-2; TRBD1 might be the D (6 bases). The germline CDR1 and CDR2 sequences are SQVTM and ANQGSEA. There are 12 residues in the CDR3. The CDR3 region has the DNA TGCAGAGCCAGGACAGCTAACTATGGCTACACCTTC. Encoded protein: CRARTANYGYTF.

The CDR3 DNA reads TGTGCCAGCAGCGCGGGACAAAGCTACGAGCAGTACTTC. As protein: CASSAGQSYEQYF. The rearrangement links TRBV9 to TRBJ2-5, with D possibly being TRBD1 (6 bases). Gene TRBJ2-7 matches the end of the DNA better, so the J call may be wrong. CDR3 length: 13 residues. Germline loops: CDR1 SGDLS, CDR2 YYNGEE.

V and J are TRBV15 and TRBJ1-6; D perhaps matches TRBD1 (5 bases). Germline V gene data show CDR1 as LNHNV and CDR2 as YYDKDF (reference sequence). Trimming cost V 5 bases and J 8 bases, with 16 bases left between them. This CDR3 contains 15 residues. The chain's CDR3 is CATSLGLRGDSPLHF. CDR3 sequence (DNA): TGTGCCACCAGCTTGGGACTTCGGGGTGATTCACCCCTCCACTTT. Full variable domain (missing parts from reference TRBV15 and TRBJ1-6): DAMVIQNPRYQVTQFGKPVTLSCSQTLNHNVMYWYQQKSSQAPKLLFHYYDKDFNNEADTPDNFQSRRPNTSFCFLDIRSPGLGDTAMYLCATSLGLRGDSPLHFGNGTRLTVT.

The CDR3 DNA is TGTGCCGGCGGGGGAAACAGGCTCACCTATGGCTACACCTTC. It translates to CAGGGNRLTYGYTF. The J gene is TRBJ1-2, the V gene TRBV7-9, with D perhaps matching TRBD1 (5 bases). Trimming cost V 11 bases and J 4 bases, with 20 bases left between them. The CDR3 is made up of 14 amino acids. CDR1 and CDR2 from the germline V gene are SEHNR and FQNEAQ (reference sequence). The whole variable domain, filled in from reference TRBV7-9 and TRBJ1-2, reads DTGVSQNPRHKITKRGQNVTFRCDPISEHNRLYWYRQTLGQGPEFLTYFQNEAQLEKSRLLSDRFSAERPKGSFSTLEIQRTEQGDSAMYLCAGGGNRLTYGYTFGSGTRLTVV.

The chain employs TRBV11-2 and TRBJ2-3, with a tentative D call TRBD2 (6 bases). Germline-derived CDR1 and CDR2 are SGHAT and FQNNGV. CDR3 length: 16 residues. V was shortened by 4 bases and J by 0 bases, with 14 bases between the two germline ends. CDR3 sequence: CASSSALGGSTDTQYF. The CDR3 DNA sequence: TGTGCCAGCAGCTCCGCCCTCGGGGGTAGCACAGATACGCAGTATTTT.

The chain uses TRBV6-6 and TRBJ1-5; 9 bases map to TRBD1. After removal of 5 bases from V and 16 bases from J, the junction contained 12 bases not matched to a gene. The CDR3 is made up of 13 amino acids. Germline CDR1 is MNHNY and CDR2 is SVGAGI (reference sequence). CDR3 loop: CASSNKFPGQGHF. CDR3 bases: TGTGCCAGCAGTAATAAATTCCCGGGACAGGGACATTTT.

This clone was observed once. V and J are TRBV10-1 and TRBJ2-3; 7 positions agree with TRBD1. The CDR3 spans 15 residues. V dropped 1 base and J dropped 4; count of bases not matched to a gene: 5. Germline CDR1 and CDR2: WNHNN and SYGVQD (reference sequence). The CDR3 is CASSELGGPPDTQYF. DNA for the CDR3: TGCGCCAGCAGTGAGTTAGGGGGCCCCCCAGATACGCAGTATTTT.

This clone was recorded only once. The sample contains more than one DNA sequence encoding this CDR3. The chain employs TRBV7-9 and TRBJ1-4, with a possible D match to TRBD1 (5 bases). V was clipped by 2 bases and J by 4 bases, with 14 bases between them. This CDR3 has 16 residues. Germline CDR1 SEHNR, CDR2 FQNEAQ (reference sequence). The CDR3 sequence is CASSLTVDSFNEKLFF. The CDR3 coding sequence is TGTGCCAGCAGCTTAACCGTCGACAGTTTTAATGAAAAACTGTTTTTT. Together with reference TRBV7-9 and TRBJ1-4, the CDR3 gives the full variable domain: DTGVSQNPRHKITKRGQNVTFRCDPISEHNRLYWYRQTLGQGPEFLTYFQNEAQLEKSRLLSDRFSAERPKGSFSTLEIQRTEQGDSAMYLCASSLTVDSFNEKLFFGSGTQLSVL.

The V call is TRBV4-1, the J call TRBJ2-1; D not resolved. With 1 base removed from V and 5 bases from J, the gap between germline ends came to 15 bases. The CDR3 is 16 amino acids. Germline CDR1 and CDR2: MGHRA and YSYEKL. The CDR3 region is CASSQVSLSSHNEQFF. CDR3 coding DNA: TGCGCCAGCAGCCAAGTTTCCCTGAGTAGCCACAATGAGCAGTTCTTC.

The chain couples TRBV7-9 to TRBJ2-5; TRBD1 matches 7 bases. The CDR3 covers 16 residues. Germline V gene sequence: CDR1 SEHNR, CDR2 FQNEAQ (reference sequence). The J segment lost 3 bases and the V segment lost 5 bases, leaving 12 bases of the junction unmatched. The CDR3 loop is CASSPRTGPEKETQYF. DNA for the CDR3: TGTGCCAGCAGCCCTAGGACAGGTCCGGAGAAAGAGACCCAGTACTTC.

The V call is TRBV4-1, the J call TRBJ1-2, with D possibly being TRBD1 (5 bases). Trimming left V 2 bases short and J 1 base short, with 14 bases between. The CDR3 sequence is 16 residues long. Germline V gene lookup returns CDR1 MGHRA and CDR2 YSYEKL. The CDR3 here is CASSQKRLGDNYGYTF. The CDR3 DNA reads as TGCGCCAGCAGCCAAAAAAGGCTAGGGGATAACTATGGCTACACCTTC.

This chain uses TRBV5-6 with TRBJ2-3; the D gene is possibly TRBD2 (5 bases). The CDR3 has 15 amino acids. CDR1 is SGHDT and CDR2 is YYEEEE in the germline V gene. Between the trimmed V and J ends, which lost 0 bases and 2 bases, there was a span of 10 bases. CDR3 sequence: CASSLVRAHTDTQYF. The CDR3 DNA reads TGTGCCAGCAGCTTGGTGCGGGCCCACACAGATACGCAGTATTTT.

The genes are TRBV29-1 and TRBJ2-1; TRBD2 matches at 15 bases. CDR1 SQVTM and CDR2 ANQGSEA come from the germline V gene. CDR3 length equals 18 residues. Losses at the gene ends were 8 bases for V and 2 bases for J; bases not matched to a gene: 13. CDR3 nucleotide sequence: TGCAGCACAAGCGCAGGGACTAGCGGGAGGACGGCCTACAATGAGCAGTTCTTC. This codes for CSTSAGTSGRTAYNEQFF.

The DNA of the CDR3 is TGTGCCAGCAGCTTGGTCTACTCCTACGAGCAGTACTTC. Its protein is CASSLVYSYEQYF. This sequence joins TRBV5-5 and TRBJ2-7; D call uncertain. The CDR3 length is 13 residues. Trimming stripped 0 bases from V and 0 bases from J, with 4 bases between. Germline V gene data show CDR1 as SGHKS and CDR2 as YYEKEE (reference sequence).

The chain employs TRBV30 and TRBJ2-7; 9 bases match TRBD2. Germline V gene data show CDR1 as GTSNPN and CDR2 as SVGIG (reference sequence). The CDR3 spans 14 residues. With 5 bases clipped from V and 3 bases from J, the junction kept 8 bases outside the gene matches. The CDR3 DNA reads as TGTGCCTGGCTTACTAGCGGGCGAAACTACGAGCAGTACTTC. This gives the protein CAWLTSGRNYEQYF. Filled out from reference TRBV30 and TRBJ2-7, the complete variable domain reads SQTIHQWPATLVQPVGSPLSLECTVEGTSNPNLYWYRQAAGRGLQLLFYSVGIGQISSEVPQNLSASRPQDRQFILSSKKLLLSDSGFYLCAWLTSGRNYEQYFGPGTRLTVT.

This chain joins TRBV9 and TRBJ2-7, with D possibly matching TRBD2 (5 bases). The germline CDR1 and CDR2 sequences are SGDLS and YYNGEE. The CDR3 is made up of 16 amino acids. Trimming left V 1 base short and J 7 bases short, with 21 bases between. The CDR3 sequence is CASSVNKKMVRGEQYF. The DNA of the CDR3 is TGTGCCAGCAGCGTAAATAAAAAAATGGTTCGCGGGGAGCAGTACTTC.